One T cell receptor (beta chain) is described in this entry. Primers for the PCR totalled 60 Vbeta and 13 Jbeta. Profiling relied on immunoSEQ multiplex PCR, and the TCRdb table lists in-frame clones only, not all of them. Among about 120,000 clones listed, approximately 80% were seen once. These data originate in a study of cytomegalovirus exposure and HLA in healthy donors. The study sampled nominally healthy donors, though unrecorded immune exposures were likely. Sequenced sample: PBMCs. The receptor was derived from a man aged 40-49 years in good health and CMV-seropositive.

CDR3 residues: CASSVGETQYF. In nucleotides, the CDR3 is TGCGCCAGCAGTGTCGGGGAGACCCAGTACTTC. The chain joins TRBV4-1 to TRBJ2-5; D not resolved. CDR1 and CDR2 from the germline V gene are MGHRA and YSYEKL. V lost 6 bases and J lost 5, with 7 bases in between. This CDR3 contains 11 residues.